The T cell receptor (beta chain) described here comes from a study of blood T cells in healthy people across ages. Study-level background: Every two T cells gave about one barcoded beta molecule via template switching. Study-wide points: Age brought a roughly linear fall in TCR beta diversity measured per million T cells.

Remarks on this clonotype: Its target is unknown.

Then a second PCR, running about 7 to 11 cycles, was carried out with a sample-barcoded 5' primer and a J-beta primer mix. Per sample, CDR3-containing paired-end reads numbered at least 2.5 million. TCRdb re-called the 5' RACE reads through MiXCR, storing one row per CDR3 protein. The sample contains 700,000 or so distinct CDR3 sequences, roughly 20% of which appear only once. This CDR3 comprises 15 residues. Per germline, CDR1 ENHRY and CDR2 SYGVKD. V lost 6 bases, J lost 3 bases, and 16 bases lay in between. The rearrangement joins TRBV10-3 to TRBJ2-3, with D maybe TRBD1 (6 bases). Material for sequencing was blood. The receptor was derived from a man aged 65-85 years in good health. CDR3 region: CAIRPLQGATDTQYF. As DNA, the CDR3 is TGTGCCATCAGGCCCCTACAGGGTGCAACAGATACGCAGTATTTT.